Listed here is a single T cell receptor (beta chain). The antigen this receptor binds is unknown. No quality values exist for individual bases; no much larger clone is one base distant. The donors were roughly 40 Caucasian individuals from Russia, aged roughly 6 to 90 years, who were systemically healthy. Each donor gave ten milliliters of peripheral blood, drawn into EDTA-treated Vacutainer tubes. Ficoll-Paque density-gradient centrifugation was used to isolate PBMCs, with at least 6.5 million per sample. Trizol reagent was used to extract total RNA from the PBMCs, yielding at least 5.5 micrograms per sample. For every donor, an aliquot of PBMCs went through flow cytometry to measure the percentages of naive CD45RAhigh/CD27high T cells. Library preparation used 5' RACE. Sequenced using an Illumina HiSeq 2500. A second PCR of roughly 7 to 11 cycles was performed with a sample-barcoded 5' primer and a J-beta primer mix. Each TCR beta cDNA molecule received a unique molecular identifier from a template-switch 5' adaptor carrying 12 random nucleotides. Each sample yielded at least 3 million CDR3-containing paired-end reads. First-strand cDNA was synthesized from all RNA with the Mint cDNA synthesis kit, primed by a TRBC-specific oligonucleotide. Following uracil-DNA glycosylase treatment, all cDNA underwent a first 18-cycle PCR with the universal primers M1SS and BC2_uni_R. In the paper's pipeline: Normalization of each sample was performed by random selection of 1 million high-quality reads, each carrying a distinct molecular identifier. Reads sharing molecular identifiers were discarded rather than binned into consensus sequences. MiTCR, run with a Q25 quality threshold and the strictest error-elimination algorithm, handled CDR3 identification, clonotype clustering and error correction. A nonparametric unseen species model with Euler transformation was used to estimate lower-bound total TCR beta diversity. The raw public data were reprocessed by TCRdb itself: fastp quality trimming at Q25, MiXCR clonotype calling, in-frame beta chains only. One record per CDR3 amino acid sequence lists the most common genes and DNA. TCRdb's processing, not the authors' own work, is the source of the V and J calls. The sample has about 1.8 million distinct CDR3 sequences on record, around 48% of them singletons. The top ten clones comprise over 2% of the sample.

This sample was taken from a study of blood T cells in healthy people across ages (dated by TCRdb to between 2015 and 2016). At the level of the whole study: In model experiments, roughly one uniquely barcoded TCR beta cDNA molecule per two T cells was captured by template switching. Using deep sequencing normalized with unique cDNA molecular identifiers, the study measured how TCR beta repertoire diversity changes with age. To avoid experimental bias, donors of different ages were spread randomly across the sequencing lanes. The donors were split into four age groups: young (average around 15 years), middle-aged (roughly 42), aged (more than 60) and long-lived (more than 80). The study analyzed two additional independent replicas of 1 million unique cDNA reads from the same blood draw for two donors, one aged 18 to 29 and one aged 80 or older. On the study overall, not on this receptor specifically: The percentage of naive T cells measured by flow cytometry correlated strongly with observed TCR beta diversity. Estimates of total diversity based on one million sequenced T cells were considered lower bounds and underestimates. The CMV infection status of donors was not known, potentially confounding age-related changes in expanded clonotypes. Compared with the aged group, the long-lived group had more naive CD4+ T cells, fewer expanded clones and increased TCR diversity, a pattern suggesting age selection. Conclusive comparison of naive and antigen-experienced compartments was prevented by the profiling of bulk unsorted PBMCs. Observed TCR beta diversity per million T cells fell roughly linearly with age, and a significant reduction was already apparent by age about 43.

For CDR1 and CDR2, the germline V gene lists SGHDT and YYEEEE. Inclusive of the bounding cysteine and phenylalanine, the CDR3 is 15 residues long. The CDR3 DNA has 45 bases and is translated from base 1. The clonotype originates from a woman aged 40 to 49 in good health. The sample consisted of blood. The V and J segments used are TRBV5-6 and TRBJ2-4, with no reliable assignment of the D segment. The DNA end favors TRBJ2-5, so the J call may be wrong. The CDR3 is CASSLGELLRETQYF. Read as DNA, the sequence is TGTGCCAGCAGCTTGGGTGAACTACTGCGGGAGACCCAGTACTTC.